Below are 22 T cell receptor beta chains sequenced from a single sample in a study of cytomegalovirus exposure and HLA in healthy donors. The PCR employed 60 Vbeta primers together with 13 Jbeta primers. The data were produced by immunoSEQ multiplex PCR, yet TCRdb's version contains in-frame clones alone and is incomplete. The table lists over 45,000 clones, 75% to 80% of them singletons. The sample taken for sequencing was PBMCs. These receptors all stem from a female donor in good health and CMV-seronegative.

J is TRBJ2-7 and V is TRBV10-1, with D tentatively TRBD2 (6 bases). The V gene's germline CDR1 is WNHNN and CDR2 SYGVQD (reference sequence). This CDR3 spans 16 amino acids. Trimming cost V 11 bases and J 0 bases, with 23 bases left between them. For the CDR3, the DNA is TGCGCCGAACTTATATCGGAGGGACTGAGCTCCTACGAGCAGTACTTC. It codes for CAELISEGLSSYEQYF.

This clone appeared a few times. Mismatch with germline at one junction end may stem from a read error. J is TRBJ1-1 and V is TRBV7-9; TRBD1 aligns across 12 bases. CDR1 and CDR2 from the germline V gene are SEHNR and FQNEAQ (reference sequence). This CDR3 spans 17 amino acids. The CDR3 nucleotides read TGTTCCAGCATCCTAGGGACAGGGGGCAGACTGAACACTGAAGCTTTCTTT. It yields the protein CSSILGTGGRLNTEAFF. The complete variable domain, with remaining parts taken from reference TRBV7-9 and TRBJ1-1, reads DTGVSQNPRHKITKRGQNVTFRCDPISEHNRLYWYRQTLGQGPEFLTYFQNEAQLEKSRLLSDRFSAERPKGSFSTLEIQRTEQGDSAMYLCSSILGTGGRLNTEAFFGQGTRLTVV.

This clone occurred a few times. This chain connects TRBV27 to TRBJ2-1; 7 nucleotides match TRBD2. CDR3 length: 16 residues. Per the germline V gene, CDR1 is MNHEY and CDR2 is SMNVEV (reference sequence). V was pared by 5 bases and J by 0 bases, with 7 bases of the junction left unmatched. This CDR3 reads CASSPSGTSSYNEQFF. In nucleotides, the CDR3 is TGTGCCAGCAGTCCCAGCGGGACCAGCTCCTACAATGAGCAGTTCTTC.

V usage is TRBV11-2 and J usage is TRBJ2-1; D perhaps matches TRBD2 (5 bases). Looked up from germline, CDR1 is SGHAT and CDR2 is FQNNGV. The CDR3 spans 13 residues. The germline V and J ends were trimmed by 0 bases and 12 bases, with 12 bases remaining between them. The CDR3 nucleotides read TGTGCCAGCAGCTTAGATCGAGGGATGGGGCAGTTCTTC. Amino acids: CASSLDRGMGQFF.

The chain carries TRBV27 and TRBJ1-1, with 10 positions matching TRBD1. Germline V gene data show CDR1 as MNHEY and CDR2 as SMNVEV (reference sequence). The CDR3 totals 15 residues. V was pared by 7 bases and J by 3 bases, with 8 bases of the junction left unmatched. Written as DNA, the CDR3 is TGTGCCAGCACCAGACAGGGGGCAGGCGACACTGAAGCTTTCTTT. Its protein product is CASTRQGAGDTEAFF.

This clone has more than one count but fewer than ten. The CDR3 loop is CASSLALGNTIYF. The DNA for the CDR3 is TGTGCCAGCAGCTTAGCGTTGGGAAACACCATATATTTT. V usage is TRBV11-2 and J usage is TRBJ1-3; D gene ambiguous. This CDR3 comprises 13 residues. The germline V gene encodes CDR1 SGHAT and CDR2 FQNNGV. With 1 base removed from V and 4 bases from J, the gap between germline ends came to 5 bases.

The V and J genes are TRBV11-1 and TRBJ1-2, with D hard to call. Trimming took off 2 bases at V and 6 bases at J, with 19 bases between the two ends. In germline, CDR1 is SGHAT, CDR2 FQDESV (reference sequence). The CDR3 runs to 16 residues. The CDR3 DNA follows: TGTGCCAGCAGCTTATTTTCTAGCCCAGGCCAGCATGGCTACACCTTC. Translating it yields CASSLFSSPGQHGYTF.

This clone was detected only once. V gene TRBV6-6 combines with J gene TRBJ2-5; a possible D gene is TRBD1 (5 bases). Germline V CDR1 and CDR2: MNHNY, SVGAGI (reference sequence). There are 14 residues in the CDR3. Trimming removed 2 bases from V and 2 bases from J, with 9 bases in between. The CDR3 coding sequence is TGTGCCAGCAGTTACGGGGCGCTTCAAGAGACCCAGTACTTC. Its protein product is CASSYGALQETQYF.

The chain couples TRBV6-5 to TRBJ2-5; D is undetermined. Trimming took off 6 bases at V and 5 bases at J, with 16 bases between the two ends. The CDR3 contains 14 residues. In germline, CDR1 is MNHEY, CDR2 SVGAGI. The CDR3 region is CASSPYDNLETQYF. The DNA for the CDR3 is TGTGCCAGCAGCCCATACGACAATCTGGAGACCCAGTACTTC.

The genes are TRBV7-9 and TRBJ1-6; D remains unclear. CDR3 size: 15 residues. Germline assignment: CDR1 SEHNR and CDR2 FQNEAQ (reference sequence). Trimming shortened V by 6 bases and J by 0 bases, and 9 bases separated the two germline ends. The CDR3 spells CASREGSSYNSPLHF. In DNA, the CDR3 is TGTGCCAGCAGGGAAGGGAGCTCCTATAATTCACCCCTCCACTTT.

The chain joins TRBV19 to TRBJ1-2; D gene ambiguous. Per the germline V gene, CDR1 is LNHDA and CDR2 is SQIVND (reference sequence). The length of the CDR3 is 14 residues. V was trimmed by 5 bases and J by 1 base, leaving 11 bases between them. The CDR3 DNA sequence: TGTGCCAGTAGTGCCCGGGTCCTTAACTATGGCTACACCTTC. It codes for CASSARVLNYGYTF.

The chain joins TRBV5-8 to TRBJ2-7; 9 bases are shared with TRBD1. V shed 5 bases and J 3 bases; nucleotides not matched to a gene: 6. CDR3 size: 14 residues. Germline V gives CDR1 SGHTS, CDR2 YDEGEE. In DNA, the CDR3 is TGTGCCAGCAGAACCGGGACAGGGAACTACGAGCAGTACTTC. This sequence encodes CASRTGTGNYEQYF.

The chain employs TRBV7-3 and TRBJ2-3; 15 positions agree with TRBD2. The CDR3 extends over 17 amino acids. In germline, CDR1 is SGHTA, CDR2 FQGTGA. Germline trimming cut 5 bases from V and 6 bases from J; bases unmatched to any gene: 9. Here the CDR3 reads CASSLWTSGGASDTQYF. In DNA form, the CDR3 reads TGTGCCAGCAGCCTGTGGACTAGCGGGGGGGCTTCGGATACGCAGTATTTT.

The rearrangement links TRBV9 to TRBJ2-7; weak D call: TRBD1 (6 bases). Germline-derived CDR1 and CDR2 are SGDLS and YYNGEE. Trimming shortened V by 0 bases and J by 5 bases, and 12 bases separated the two germline ends. CDR3 length: 14 amino acids. In DNA form, the CDR3 reads TGTGCCAGCAGCGTAGAAGGGCAGGGGAACGAGCAGTACTTC. Residues: CASSVEGQGNEQYF.

The chain joins TRBV5-6 to TRBJ1-3, with unresolved D. The V gene lost 1 base and the J gene lost 0 bases, with 8 bases spanning the gap. Germline loops: CDR1 SGHDT, CDR2 YYEEEE. This CDR3 is 15 amino acids long. Written as DNA, the CDR3 is TGTGCCAGCAGCTTGTTTTACAGCTCTGGAAACACCATATATTTT. It translates to CASSLFYSSGNTIYF.

This chain links TRBV10-3 with TRBJ1-5; maybe TRBD1 (6 bases). Per the germline V gene, CDR1 is ENHRY and CDR2 is SYGVKD. The CDR3 loop spans 15 amino acids. Trimming shortened V by 8 bases and J by 0 bases, and 14 bases separated the two germline ends. For the CDR3, the DNA is TGTGCCATCGGTACACAGGGATATAGCAATCAGCCCCAGCATTTT. The encoded protein is CAIGTQGYSNQPQHF.

V is TRBV7-9 and J is TRBJ2-7; 7 bases map to TRBD1. This CDR3 comprises 15 residues. V trimming: 5 bases; J trimming: 0 bases; junction bases outside the gene matches: 7. The germline V gene encodes CDR1 SEHNR and CDR2 FQNEAQ (reference sequence). CDR3 nucleotides: TGTGCCAGCAGCCTACCGGGACAGAGCTCCTACGAGCAGTACTTC. This sequence encodes CASSLPGQSSYEQYF.

The CDR3 bases are TGTGCCAGCTCACCCCCCGGGCCTTCGAGGGAGTTCTTC. This encodes CASSPPGPSREFF. The chain links TRBV18 to TRBJ2-1, with D maybe TRBD2 (5 bases). The germline V gene encodes CDR1 KGHSH and CDR2 LQKENI. This CDR3 comprises 13 residues. The V and J ends lost 3 bases and 14 bases respectively, with 17 bases between them.

The chain employs TRBV7-2 and TRBJ2-3; D perhaps matches TRBD2 (6 bases). Trimming took 2 bases from V and 5 from J, leaving 11 bases between them. The germline V gene encodes CDR1 SGHTA and CDR2 FQGNSA. This CDR3 is 14 amino acids long. CDR3 amino acids: CASSLRSRGDTQYF. The CDR3 DNA reads TGTGCCAGCAGCTTACGTTCGCGGGGAGATACGCAGTATTTT.

The chain recombines TRBV6-5 with TRBJ1-1; TRBD1 aligns across 8 bases. Germline loops: CDR1 MNHEY, CDR2 SVGAGI. The CDR3 has 16 amino acids. V trimming: 2 bases; J trimming: 0 bases; junction bases outside the gene matches: 5. In nucleotides, the CDR3 is TGTGCCAGCAGTTACCTGGGGACAGGAATGAACACTGAAGCTTTCTTT. As protein: CASSYLGTGMNTEAFF.

The chain couples TRBV27 to TRBJ1-5; no clear D. Germline CDR1 and CDR2: MNHEY and SMNVEV (reference sequence). CDR3 size: 12 residues. V gave up 6 bases and J gave up 5 bases, with 8 bases separating them. This CDR3 is CASSERDQPQHF. Here the CDR3 DNA reads TGTGCCAGCAGCGAGCGAGATCAGCCCCAGCATTTT.

This chain links TRBV4-1 with TRBJ2-5; D gene uncertain. V shed 6 bases and J shed 3 bases, with 17 bases lying between them. The germline V gene has CDR1 MGHRA and CDR2 YSYEKL. This CDR3 region has 15 residues. The CDR3 region is CASRGSPVGEETQYF. The CDR3 DNA reads TGCGCCAGCAGGGGCTCCCCAGTTGGTGAAGAGACCCAGTACTTC.